The 27 T cell receptor beta chains below come from one sample, sequenced in a study of T-cell memory formation after mild COVID-19. From the 5' RACE reads, TCRdb called clonotypes with MiXCR, one entry per CDR3 protein. This table holds around 510,000 distinct CDR3 sequences, approximately 21% found once. Sample: PBMCs or a T cell subset sorted from them (not recorded which). These receptors all come from an adult woman who had mild COVID-19 (a few samples of this study predate the infection). Cell type and time point are not known.

This clonotype has only a few counts. V is TRBV5-4 and J is TRBJ2-3; 9 positions match TRBD2. J gave up 2 bases and V 5 bases, and 9 bases lay outside the gene matches. The CDR3 loop spans 16 amino acids. Germline V CDR1 and CDR2: SGHNT, YYREEE (reference sequence). CDR3 bases: TGTGCCAGCAGGACTCGACTAGCGGCGAACACAGATACGCAGTATTTT. This sequence encodes CASRTRLAANTDTQYF.

The chain links TRBV6-1 to TRBJ1-5, with D possibly matching TRBD1 (5 bases). Deletions cut 4 bases from V and 9 bases from J, with 13 bases between. The germline CDR1 and CDR2 sequences are MNHNS and SASEGT. CDR3 length equals 13 residues. CDR3: CASSGDGRGPQHF. CDR3 nucleotide sequence: TGTGCCAGCAGTGGGGACGGACGGGGGCCCCAGCATTTT.

This clonotype was seen a few times. The V call is TRBV24-1, the J call TRBJ1-2, with TRBD1 identical over 11 bases. Germline trimming cut 9 bases from V and 8 bases from J; bases unmatched to any gene: 7. The CDR3 totals 13 residues. Germline CDR1 is KGHDR and CDR2 is SFDVKD. CDR3 DNA: TGTGCCACCCAGGGGACAGGGGGGATCGGCTACACCTTC. The encoded protein is CATQGTGGIGYTF.

The chain carries TRBV10-2 and TRBJ1-3, with D perhaps matching TRBD1 (6 bases). Germline assignment: CDR1 WSHSY and CDR2 SAAADI. The V end lost 3 bases, the J end lost 3 bases, and 6 bases lay between the germline ends. The CDR3 is made up of 13 amino acids. The CDR3 DNA reads as TGCGCCAGCAGTGAAGGGGGTGGAAACACCATATATTTT. Translating gives CASSEGGGNTIYF.

The rearrangement uses TRBV4-2 and TRBJ2-7; 11 bases are a match to TRBD2. The CDR3 consists of 15 residues. The V gene end was trimmed by 4 bases and the J gene end by 0 bases; junction bases not matched to a gene: 2. From germline, CDR1 is LGHNA and CDR2 YNFKEQ. CDR3 sequence: CASSLGLAVSYEQYF. CDR3 bases: TGTGCCAGCAGCCTGGGACTAGCGGTCTCCTACGAGCAGTACTTC.

Only one count was recorded for this clonotype. This rearrangement joins TRBV19 to TRBJ2-5, with D perhaps matching TRBD1 (5 bases). There are 13 residues in the CDR3. Germline assignment: CDR1 LNHDA and CDR2 SQIVND (reference sequence). The ends were cut back, 5 bases at V and 6 bases at J, with 13 bases in the middle. The CDR3 reads CASSRRGIQTQYF. For the CDR3, the DNA is TGTGCCAGTAGTCGAAGGGGCATTCAGACCCAGTACTTC.

This clonotype was counted many times. The CDR3 here is CSARDSRRGRNQPQHF. The CDR3 DNA is TGCAGTGCTAGAGATTCCCGCAGGGGTAGAAATCAGCCCCAGCATTTT. The chain couples TRBV20-1 to TRBJ1-5, with D possibly matching TRBD1 (6 bases). There are 16 residues in the CDR3. The germline CDR1 and CDR2 sequences are DFQATT and SNEGSKA (reference sequence). The V end was cut by 0 bases, the J end by 4 bases, with 16 bases between.

This clonotype was detected a few times. V gene TRBV7-7 combines with J gene TRBJ2-3, with a tentative D call TRBD1 (6 bases). This CDR3 has 14 amino acids. V lost 5 bases, J lost 4 bases, and 13 bases lay in between. The V gene's germline CDR1 is SSHAT and CDR2 FNYEAQ (reference sequence). This CDR3 reads CASSPRTASDTQYF. CDR3 coding DNA: TGTGCCAGCAGCCCTCGGACAGCCTCAGATACGCAGTATTTT.

The table lists this clonotype with a few counts. This chain connects TRBV5-1 to TRBJ2-2; D possibly corresponds to TRBD1 (6 bases). Germline CDR1 reads SGHRS; CDR2 reads YFSETQ. Trimming shortened V by 1 base and J by 2 bases, and 9 bases separated the two germline ends. The CDR3 runs 15 residues. As DNA, the CDR3 is TGCGCCAGCAGCTTGCGGACAGATAACACCGGGGAGCTGTTTTTT. Its protein product is CASSLRTDNTGELFF. Looking up the rest from reference TRBV5-1 and TRBJ2-2 gives the full variable domain: KAGVTQTPRYLIKTRGQQVTLSCSPISGHRSVSWYQQTPGQGLQFLFEYFSETQRNKGNFPGRFSGRQFSNSRSEMNVSTLELGDSALYLCASSLRTDNTGELFFGEGSRLTVL.

This sequence joins TRBV19 and TRBJ2-3; the D gene is possibly TRBD1 (5 bases). Germline CDR1 reads LNHDA; CDR2 reads SQIVND (reference sequence). Trimming cost V 5 bases and J 0 bases, with 9 bases left between them. The CDR3 length is 14 residues. CDR3 sequence reads: CASSRRQSTDTQYF. The CDR3 DNA follows: TGTGCCAGTAGTCGCCGACAGAGCACAGATACGCAGTATTTT.

Only a few counts were recorded for this clonotype. The chain recombines TRBV29-1 with TRBJ2-1; unclear D gene. Trimming took 7 bases from V and 4 from J, leaving 14 bases between them. The germline V gene has CDR1 SQVTM and CDR2 ANQGSEA. This CDR3 has 13 amino acids. For the CDR3, the DNA is TGCAGCGCAACGCTGGGAAAGTACAATGAGCAGTTCTTC. Translation gives CSATLGKYNEQFF.

This clonotype came up a few times. The gene calls are TRBV12-3 or TRBV12-4 and TRBJ1-3, with D uncertain. The CDR3 totals 12 residues. Trimming left V 3 bases short and J 6 bases short, with 6 bases between. The CDR3 loop reads CASSLSVNTIYF. In DNA form, the CDR3 reads TGTGCCAGCAGTTTGAGTGTAAACACCATATATTTT.

This clonotype was seen repeatedly, ten times or more. The CDR3 nucleotides are TGTGCCACCAGTGATGCCGGGACAGGGTGGGATACGCAGTATTTT. This sequence encodes CATSDAGTGWDTQYF. The genes are TRBV24-1 and TRBJ2-3; TRBD1 agrees at 9 bases. The germline CDR1 and CDR2 sequences are KGHDR and SFDVKD. Trimming removed 3 bases from V and 6 bases from J; junction bases left unmatched: 6. This CDR3 region has 15 residues.

The rearrangement links TRBV27 to TRBJ2-1, with 12 nucleotides matching TRBD2. Trimming at V came to 3 bases and at J to 7 bases, leaving 4 bases not matched to a gene. This CDR3 region has 15 residues. Germline loops: CDR1 MNHEY, CDR2 SMNVEV (reference sequence). CDR3 nucleotides: TGTGCCAGCAGTTTTCTAGCGGGGGGGCAGAATGAGCAGTTCTTC. This translates into CASSFLAGGQNEQFF.

The chain couples TRBV7-9 to TRBJ2-1, with D unresolved. The CDR3 extends over 13 amino acids. V dropped 5 bases and J dropped 7 bases, with 12 bases sitting between them. The germline gives CDR1 SEHNR, CDR2 FQNEAQ (reference sequence). The CDR3: CASSTPGRNEQFF. The CDR3, as DNA: TGTGCCAGCAGCACCCCTGGTAGAAATGAGCAGTTCTTC.

This chain uses TRBV7-2 with TRBJ1-2, with D uncertain. Germline CDR1 is SGHTA and CDR2 is FQGNSA. This CDR3 has 16 residues. V dropped 0 bases and J dropped 3 bases, with 14 bases sitting between them. CDR3 amino acids: CASSLAGRGLHYGYTF. CDR3 DNA sequence: TGTGCCAGCAGCTTAGCGGGTCGAGGGTTGCACTATGGCTACACCTTC. Combining the CDR3 with reference TRBV7-2 and TRBJ1-2 gives the whole variable domain GAGVSQSPSNKVTEKGKDVELRCDPISGHTALYWYRQSLGQGLEFLIYFQGNSAPDKSGLPSDRFSAERTGGSVSTLTIQRTQQEDSAVYLCASSLAGRGLHYGYTFGSGTRLTVV.

The gene calls are TRBV11-3 and TRBJ2-1; the match to TRBD2 covers 10 bases. This CDR3 region has 16 residues. V was pared by 3 bases and J by 8 bases, with 10 bases of the junction left unmatched. Germline loops: CDR1 SGHNT, CDR2 YENEEA. The CDR3 coding sequence is TGTGCCAGCAGCTTGACTAGCGGGTTCTCGAGGGATGAGCAGTTCTTC. Translated, it gives CASSLTSGFSRDEQFF.

This chain links TRBV6-5 with TRBJ1-4, with 8 bases that match TRBD1. The CDR3 length is 15 residues. Germline lookup yields CDR1 MNHEY and CDR2 SVGAGI. V gave up 0 bases and J gave up 10 bases; unmatched junction bases: 7. This CDR3 reads CASSYSSRQGRKLFF. CDR3 bases: TGTGCCAGCAGTTACTCGAGCAGACAGGGGAGAAAACTGTTTTTT.

This chain joins TRBV5-1 and TRBJ1-5; 9 positions match TRBD1. CDR3 size: 15 residues. V was clipped by 0 bases and J by 7 bases; unmatched bases: 5. Germline CDR1 is SGHRS and CDR2 is YFSETQ. The CDR3 DNA is TGCGCCAGCAGCTTGGACAGGGGGCAAGGGCAGCCCCAGCATTTT. It encodes CASSLDRGQGQPQHF.

J is TRBJ2-1 and V is TRBV7-8; 8 bases line up with TRBD2. This CDR3 has 16 amino acids. The V gene end was trimmed by 5 bases and the J gene end by 6 bases; junction bases not matched to a gene: 12. In germline, CDR1 is SGHVS, CDR2 FQNEAQ. CDR3 sequence reads: CASSRWTSSEANEQFF. In DNA, the CDR3 is TGTGCCAGCAGCAGATGGACTAGCTCAGAAGCCAATGAGCAGTTCTTC.

The chain carries TRBV19 and TRBJ1-5; D is unclear. V lost 10 bases to trimming and J lost 7 bases, with 14 bases between them. This CDR3 comprises 12 residues. Germline V gene lookup returns CDR1 LNHDA and CDR2 SQIVND (reference sequence). CDR3 DNA sequence: TGTGCCACCGCCGACACGGGACAGCCCCAGCATTTT. Translating it yields CATADTGQPQHF.

V is TRBV4-1 and J is TRBJ2-7; 9 nucleotides line up with TRBD1. V gave up 4 bases and J gave up 0 bases; unmatched junction bases: 4. The CDR3 extends over 15 amino acids. The germline gives CDR1 MGHRA, CDR2 YSYEKL. The CDR3 protein is CASSPRQGGSYEQYF. CDR3 in DNA: TGCGCCAGCAGCCCCAGACAGGGGGGCTCCTACGAGCAGTACTTC.

This clonotype was recorded a few times. The V gene is TRBV7-8, the J gene TRBJ2-1; 8 bases match TRBD2. This CDR3 is 16 amino acids long. The V gene end was trimmed by 2 bases and the J gene end by 8 bases; junction bases not matched to a gene: 11. Germline values: CDR1 SGHVS, CDR2 FQNEAQ. In DNA form, the CDR3 reads TGTGCCAGCAGCTTACCCTTAGCGGGGATGGGGTATGAGCAGTTCTTC. Translating gives CASSLPLAGMGYEQFF. The full variable domain, rest sourced from reference TRBV7-8 and TRBJ2-1, is GAGVSQSPRYKVAKRGQDVALRCDPISGHVSLFWYQQALGQGPEFLTYFQNEAQLDKSGLPSDRFFAERPEGSVSTLKIQRTQQEDSAVYLCASSLPLAGMGYEQFFGPGTRLTVL.

The chain combines TRBV2 with TRBJ2-7; unclear D gene. Germline V gene data show CDR1 as SNHLY and CDR2 as FYNNEI. V was trimmed by 4 bases and J by 9 bases, leaving 7 bases between them. The CDR3 has 10 amino acids. The CDR3: CASSVSGQYF. The DNA for the CDR3 is TGTGCCAGCAGTGTGTCCGGGCAGTACTTC.

V gene TRBV23-1 combines with J gene TRBJ1-6, with 9 bases aligning to TRBD1. TRBV23-1 has ORF status, its function being uncertain. Trimming took 3 bases from V and 6 from J; bases not matched to a gene: 9. The CDR3 has 17 residues. The CDR3 loop reads CASSHRWTGAPNSPLHF. The CDR3 region has the DNA TGCGCCAGCAGTCACCGCTGGACAGGGGCACCTAATTCACCCCTCCACTTT.

The CDR3 DNA reads as TGCGCCAGCAGCATAACGAGCGGGAACTCCTACGAGCAGTACTTC. This sequence encodes CASSITSGNSYEQYF. The rearrangement uses TRBV5-1 and TRBJ2-7; 7 bases map to TRBD2. Germline loops: CDR1 SGHRS, CDR2 YFSETQ. The trim removed 4 bases at V and 0 bases at J, leaving 7 bases unmatched. The CDR3 is made up of 15 amino acids.

The chain recombines TRBV18 with TRBJ2-1; tentative D call: TRBD1 (5 bases). Trimming left V 2 bases short and J 8 bases short, with 7 bases between. Germline V gene sequence: CDR1 KGHSH, CDR2 LQKENI. This CDR3 has 12 residues. CDR3 sequence: CASSPRGYEQFF. CDR3 DNA: TGTGCCAGCTCACCAAGGGGCTATGAGCAGTTCTTC.